The TCR beta chain described here comes from a study of shared clonotypes between healthy human individuals (TCRdb year 2020). At the level of the whole study: A few men and a couple of women, aged 18 to 49 years, made up the cohort. For each donor, CD4 naive and CD4 memory were each given three plates, CD8 naive was given two plates, and CD8 memory was given one plate. The study deeply sequenced blood TCR repertoires of about 5 healthy adults to estimate repertoire size and the extent of clonotype sharing between individuals. To increase sequencing depth and limit assay-specific biases, TCR repertoire library preparation and sequencing were carried out by different laboratories using diverse techniques. Per donor, leukapheresis produced somewhere between about 0.85 and 10 billion PBMCs.

The donors were healthy, HIV-negative adults with no recently reported acute infections or vaccinations. Only Caucasian adults living in Nashville, Tennessee, USA were represented among the donors. CD8 memory samples consisted of magnetically selected CD45RO+ cells combined with CCR7-negative CD45RA+ effector memory (TemRA) cells. Blood was obtained by leukapheresis, after which PBMCs were separated by Ficoll-Histopaque density gradient centrifugation and cryopreserved in liquid nitrogen vapor phase. Analytical flow cytometry was used to check the purity and quantity of every magnetically sorted T cell population. Genomic DNA was isolated from each sorted fraction and quantified by UV absorbance on a Nanodrop 2000c. The CDR3 goes from the cysteine to the phenylalanine over 17 residues. The sequence is cut down to CDR3 DNA, 51 bases in frame from base 1. Trimming takes 1 base off V and 4 bases off J; junction bases not matched to a gene: 9. From a lookup of the germline V gene (reference sequence), CDR1 and CDR2 are SEHNR and FQNEAQ.

Summary of the overall study and its limitations: Sampling was restricted to blood, and TCR repertoires in tissue are likely to differ from TCR repertoires in blood. Compared with non-shared clonotypes, the clonotypes found in all four sorted-subset donors had higher generation probabilities. Pairwise subsampling indicated that sequencing depth was expected to affect the degree of clonotype sharing among donors. Across four donors, approximately 4.6% of naive CD4, approximately 3.6% of naive CD8, roughly 2.3% of memory CD4, and 0.4% of memory CD8 clonotypes were shared. Even with the large sequencing depth, rarefaction of the sorted-subset datasets indicated that sequencing was incomplete. Larger estimated clonotype richness was generally found for naive subsets than for memory subsets. Because the study included only a small number of donors, the genetic and exposure-history diversity represented was limited.

TCR CDR3 regions were amplified from genomic DNA by multiplex PCR using the deep immunoSEQ assay. Genomic DNA extracted from each cell subset was distributed evenly over all wells of several immunoSEQ 96-well plates, and each plate served as one replicate. For sorted subsets, approximately 190 ng of genomic DNA, equivalent to roughly 30,000 T cell genomes, went into each replicate PCR. Purified libraries were measured with a Qubit 3.0 fluorometer, size-checked on a Bioanalyzer 2100, and measured again with the KAPA Library Quantification kit. Every immunoSEQ 96-well plate was sequenced on a separate single-read 150-cycle Illumina NextSeq 550 flow cell. On the authors' methods: The immunoSEQ output contained only junctional sequences without quality scores, so filtering could not match that applied to full-length reads. To assign V/J genes and CDR3, sequences were annotated against IMGT germline references using PyIR, a Python wrapper for IgBLAST v1.9. Reads were filtered out if the reads had weak V/J assignments (E-value above 1e-6), no CDR3, stop codons, out-of-frame junctions, or ambiguous translated residues. V3J clonotypes were defined as sequences sharing the same inferred V gene, J gene, and CDR3 amino acid sequence. The percentage overlap between two repertoires was calculated by dividing the number of shared unique clonotypes by the size of the smaller repertoire. Richness of each repertoire was evaluated using RTK rarefaction, the Chao1 estimator, and Recon v2.1 estimates of unobserved clonotypes. For all TCRbeta clonotypes obtained by the gDNA method from a handful of donors, generation probabilities were computed with OLGA. Sourced from immuneACCESS, this table was stored by TCRdb with only in-frame sequences that have V and J called. A share of the clones is absent; for the studies checked, an unresolved V gene accounts for under half, and the remainder has no known explanation. Clone size and the V and J calls come from that table; the DNA yielded D and trimming. Here the sample has around 88,000 clones; 67% occur a single time. The ten largest clones represent about 42% of the sample.

As concerns this clone: Its antigen is still unknown. No quality values exist for individual bases; no much larger clone is one base distant.

The chain was built from TRBV7-9 and TRBJ2-5; a stretch of 10 junction bases matches TRBD2. This clonotype originated in a man between 25 and 39 years old in good health. Sequenced sample: memory CD8+ T cells sorted from blood. The cell subset or site label of this sample denotes: CD45RO+ cells pooled with CCR7-negative TemRA cells. CDR3 reads: CASSLGGLAGARETQYF. Read as DNA, the sequence is TGTGCCAGCAGCTTAGGGGGGCTAGCGGGAGCGAGAGAGACCCAGTACTTC.